Sequencing of this T cell receptor beta chain was carried out in a study of T cells in Graves' hyperthyroidism and ophthalmopathy. Study-wide results and caveats: Most thyroid-expanded clonotypes above 0.001 were also found in blood.

This clonotype was seen repeatedly, ten times or more. Its antigen is as yet unknown. RNA transcripts were the template for amplifying TCR beta CDR3 regions. During a first-round RT-PCR of the TCR CDR3, the HTBI primer set was used. TCRdb itself ran the multiplex PCR reads through MiXCR, one entry per CDR3 protein. This table holds approximately 610,000 distinct CDR3 sequences, about 14% found once. PBMCs were obtained from 9.5 to 10 ml fresh peripheral blood. The source material was blood. This TCR was recovered from a woman between 40 and 55 years old with Graves' ophthalmopathy.

The CDR3 here is CSARPESVRTEAFF. The CDR3 nucleotides read TGCAGTGCTAGACCCGAATCGGTGCGCACTGAAGCTTTCTTT. The genes are TRBV20-1 and TRBJ1-1, with D unclear. This CDR3 contains 14 residues. Germline CDR1 and CDR2: DFQATT and SNEGSKA (reference sequence). Trimming stripped 2 bases from V and 4 bases from J, with 14 bases between.